Below, 18 T cell receptor beta chains from the same sample are listed, as sequenced in a study of blood T cell repertoires in COVID-19. Data came from immunoSEQ multiplex PCR; TCRdb stores just in-frame clones and leaves some out. The sample yields about 24,000 clones, 81% seen once. Material for sequencing was peripheral blood. These receptors were obtained from a man in his 70s with acute or convalescent COVID-19.

The chain joins TRBV7-2 to TRBJ1-2; a possible D gene is TRBD1 (6 bases). The CDR3 runs 12 residues. V was shortened by 5 bases and J by 4 bases, with 8 bases between the two germline ends. Germline V CDR1 and CDR2: SGHTA, FQGNSA. CDR3 residues: CASSQDSYGYTF. The CDR3 DNA is TGTGCCAGCAGCCAGGACAGCTATGGCTACACCTTC. Complete variable domain (other parts from reference TRBV7-2 and TRBJ1-2): GAGVSQSPSNKVTEKGKDVELRCDPISGHTALYWYRQSLGQGLEFLIYFQGNSAPDKSGLPSDRFSAERTGGSVSTLTIQRTQQEDSAVYLCASSQDSYGYTFGSGTRLTVV.

This clone was seen a few times. This CDR3 is also generated by other DNA sequences in the sample. The chain combines TRBV6-4 with TRBJ1-1; 12 bases match TRBD1. Trimming at V came to 8 bases and at J to 3 bases, leaving 19 bases not matched to a gene. Germline CDR1 reads MRHNA; CDR2 reads SNTAGT. The CDR3 contains 19 residues. The CDR3 DNA reads TGTGCCAGCGGGACAGGGGGCGGCCCCGACCTCATAAGGGACACTGAAGCTTTCTTT. It encodes CASGTGGGPDLIRDTEAFF.

The chain's CDR3 is CASSQDSAGARYGTDTQYF. The DNA for the CDR3 is TGCGCCAGCAGCCAAGATTCAGCGGGAGCGAGATACGGCACAGATACGCAGTATTTT. The genes are TRBV4-1 and TRBJ2-3, with 8 positions matching TRBD2. V lost 0 bases and J lost 1; bases outside the gene matches: 12. Germline V lookup: CDR1 MGHRA, CDR2 YSYEKL. The CDR3 extends over 19 amino acids.

The gene calls are TRBV5-4 and TRBJ1-6; D unresolved. V gave up 4 bases and J gave up 7 bases, with 12 bases separating them. Germline CDR1 is SGHNT and CDR2 is YYREEE (reference sequence). This CDR3 has 14 residues. The chain's CDR3 is CASSVGLRNSPLHF. The CDR3 nucleotides read TGTGCCAGCAGCGTCGGGTTAAGGAATTCACCCCTCCACTTT.

This rearrangement joins TRBV2 to TRBJ2-3; 7 bases agree with TRBD2. Per germline, CDR1 SNHLY and CDR2 FYNNEI. J lost 11 bases, V lost 7 bases, and 12 bases had no gene match. The CDR3 runs to 13 residues. The CDR3 sequence: CASMVERGRGQYF. CDR3 coding DNA: TGTGCCAGCATGGTGGAACGGGGGAGGGGGCAGTATTTT. The complete variable domain, with remaining parts taken from reference TRBV2 and TRBJ2-3, reads EPEVTQTPSHQVTQMGQEVILRCVPISNHLYFYWYRQILGQKVEFLVSFYNNEISEKSEIFDDQFSVERPDGSNFTLKIRSTKLEDSAMYFCASMVERGRGQYFGPGTRLTVL.

The CDR3 is CASSQVGGSGANVLTF. In DNA form, the CDR3 reads TGCGCCAGCAGCCAAGTCGGGGGATCTGGGGCCAACGTCCTGACTTTC. The chain has TRBV4-3 and TRBJ2-6, with a tentative D call TRBD2 (6 bases). V lost 1 base to trimming and J lost 1 base, with 8 bases between them. CDR1 and CDR2 (germline): LGHNA, YSLEER. CDR3 length: 16 residues.

The J gene is TRBJ2-7, the V gene TRBV18, with TRBD2 as a possible D gene (5 bases). This CDR3 is 16 amino acids long. Trimming left V 3 bases short and J 3 bases short, with 18 bases between. CDR1 and CDR2 from the germline V gene are KGHSH and LQKENI. The CDR3 sequence is CASSPTRSQRVYEQYF. CDR3 coding DNA: TGTGCCAGCTCACCTACTCGATCCCAGAGGGTCTACGAGCAGTACTTC.

The chain uses TRBV5-1 and TRBJ2-3, with 9 bases matching TRBD1. Losses at the gene ends were 3 bases for V and 5 bases for J; bases not matched to a gene: 7. There are 15 residues in the CDR3. CDR1 and CDR2 (germline): SGHRS, YFSETQ. The CDR3 spells CASSWTGDHQDTQYF. The CDR3 DNA reads TGCGCCAGCAGCTGGACAGGGGATCATCAAGATACGCAGTATTTT.

The rearrangement joins TRBV7-2 to TRBJ2-7; the D gene is possibly TRBD2 (6 bases). V was cut by 4 bases and J by 3 bases, with 13 bases left in between. CDR1 is SGHTA, CDR2 FQGNSA, per germline. CDR3 length: 14 residues. The CDR3 sequence: CASSSTSWVYEQYF. CDR3 nucleotides: TGTGCCAGCAGCTCGACTAGTTGGGTCTACGAGCAGTACTTC.

There are a few counts of this clone. The chain couples TRBV9 to TRBJ1-2; TRBD1 is a possible D gene (5 bases). Per germline, CDR1 SGDLS and CDR2 YYNGEE. V was cut by 4 bases and J by 2 bases, with 15 bases left in between. This CDR3 contains 15 residues. The CDR3 sequence: CASSPGGGSNYGYTF. The CDR3, as DNA: TGTGCCAGCAGCCCAGGCGGGGGGTCGAACTATGGCTACACCTTC.

The CDR3 loop reads CASSQEFRTEAFF. The CDR3 DNA reads TGCGCCAGCAGCCAAGAGTTCCGCACTGAAGCTTTCTTT. V gene TRBV4-3 combines with J gene TRBJ1-1; D gene unclear. CDR3 size: 13 residues. V dropped 0 bases and J dropped 4 bases, with 6 bases sitting between them. Germline V gene data show CDR1 as LGHNA and CDR2 as YSLEER.

The rearrangement links TRBV5-7 to TRBJ1-5; TRBD1 might be the D (6 bases). TRBV5-7 is classed as an ORF, of uncertain function. The CDR3 covers 14 residues. V gave up 6 bases and J gave up 6 bases, with 16 bases separating them. The CDR3 protein is CASTWGTGCQPQHF. The CDR3 nucleotides are TGTGCCAGCACCTGGGGTACAGGGTGTCAGCCCCAGCATTTT.

The rearrangement uses TRBV30 and TRBJ2-3; 7 bases are shared with TRBD2. This CDR3 contains 15 residues. Trimming cost V 3 bases and J 1 base; bases outside gene matches: 7. CDR1 GTSNPN and CDR2 SVGIG come from the germline V gene (reference sequence). The DNA for the CDR3 is TGTGCCTGGAGCCGGGCGGGGGAGGGCACAGATACGCAGTATTTT. Protein: CAWSRAGEGTDTQYF. The full variable domain, completed using reference TRBV30 and TRBJ2-3, is SQTIHQWPATLVQPVGSPLSLECTVEGTSNPNLYWYRQAAGRGLQLLFYSVGIGQISSEVPQNLSASRPQDRQFILSSKKLLLSDSGFYLCAWSRAGEGTDTQYFGPGTRLTVL.

The chain is built from TRBV4-3 and TRBJ2-3, with TRBD2 matching 8 bases. The V gene end was trimmed by 0 bases and the J gene end by 4 bases; junction bases not matched to a gene: 3. This CDR3 has 15 residues. Germline CDR1 LGHNA, CDR2 YSLEER. The CDR3 DNA reads as TGCGCCAGCAGCCAAGATACAGCGGGAGCAGATACGCAGTATTTT. This codes for CASSQDTAGADTQYF.

The chain joins TRBV2 to TRBJ1-2, with D uncertain. V lost 5 bases and J 4 bases, leaving 11 bases between the germline ends. Per germline, CDR1 SNHLY and CDR2 FYNNEI. The CDR3 sequence is 13 residues long. This chain's CDR3 is CASSKLGGYGYTF. The DNA for the CDR3 is TGTGCCAGCAGTAAACTCGGAGGCTATGGCTACACCTTC.

This clone is deemed medium-sized (0.01 to 0.1%). V gene TRBV24-1 combines with J gene TRBJ1-2; 7 nucleotides line up with TRBD1. The CDR3 extends over 13 amino acids. CDR1 KGHDR and CDR2 SFDVKD come from the germline V gene. Unmatched junction bases numbered 1, after V lost 7 bases and J lost 0 bases. The CDR3 bases are TGTGCCACCAGCGACAGGGCTAACTATGGCTACACCTTC. Encoded protein: CATSDRANYGYTF.

In its sample, this clone was seen once. V and J are TRBV10-3 and TRBJ2-7; TRBD1 agrees at 8 bases. The ends lost 6 bases at V and 1 base at J; junction bases unmatched: 8. This CDR3 spans 15 amino acids. Per germline, CDR1 ENHRY and CDR2 SYGVKD. The CDR3 loop reads CAIRPTGAGSYEQYF. DNA of the CDR3: TGTGCCATCAGACCGACAGGGGCGGGGTCCTACGAGCAGTACTTC.

This clone appeared once. The CDR3 loop is CASRTGQDLTEAFF. CDR3 nucleotide sequence: TGTGCCAGCAGAACAGGACAGGACCTCACTGAAGCTTTCTTT. The chain links TRBV6-5 to TRBJ1-1; 7 bases line up with TRBD1. The CDR3 has 14 residues. Germline CDR1 and CDR2: MNHEY and SVGAGI. The trim removed 6 bases at V and 4 bases at J, leaving 8 bases unmatched.